This T cell receptor (beta chain) was sequenced for a study of cytomegalovirus exposure and HLA in healthy donors. Findings of the study overall: CMV antigen specificity was confirmed in vitro for a few CMV-associated chains. CMV serostatus was the only immune exposure information that was available.

As concerns this clone: The target antigen is unknown.

With 60 Vbeta and 13 Jbeta primers, the PCR was carried out. TCRdb's table, derived via immunoSEQ multiplex PCR, lists solely in-frame clones and lacks some. The sample shows 90,000 to 150,000 clones, over 60% of them seen only once. Between the trimmed V and J ends, which lost 4 bases and 0 bases, there was a span of 10 bases. Germline V gene sequence: CDR1 MNHEY, CDR2 SMNVEV (reference sequence). This CDR3 is 14 amino acids long. This TCR derives from a woman aged 25-40 years in good health and CMV-seropositive. Sequenced: PBMCs. The rearrangement joins TRBV27 to TRBJ2-7; a weak D match, TRBD1 (6 bases). The CDR3 coding sequence is TGTGCCAGCAGTTCGACAGGCTCCTCCTACGAGCAGTACTTC. Encoded protein: CASSSTGSSYEQYF.